Following are 20 T cell receptor beta chains from one sample sequenced in a study of Ad26.COV2.S vaccination and SARS-CoV-2 variants. The table came from immunoSEQ multiplex PCR; TCRdb's copy has only in-frame clones and leaves some out. The data hold around 380,000 clones, with roughly nine tenths observed a single time. Treatment defined: roughly 18 received Ad26.COV2.S at low or high dose, single or two shots; about five received placebo; per-sample allocation not given. The samples date from day 63 after the first vaccine or placebo injection. The specimen was peripheral blood, collected in a trial of Ad26.COV2.S vaccine versus placebo. The origin of the receptors is a person aged 18-65 years who received the Ad26.COV2.S COVID-19 vaccine or a placebo.

This chain joins TRBV30 and TRBJ1-5, with TRBD1 as a possible D gene (5 bases). Germline CDR1 is GTSNPN and CDR2 is SVGIG (reference sequence). The CDR3 spans 13 residues. Trimming took 5 bases from V and 3 from J, leaving 11 bases between them. The CDR3 reads CAWGGGDNQPQHF. CDR3 DNA: TGTGCCTGGGGTGGGGGGGACAATCAGCCCCAGCATTTT.

The V and J genes are TRBV9 and TRBJ2-2, with 12 bases identical to TRBD2. CDR3 size: 17 residues. Germline V gene lookup returns CDR1 SGDLS and CDR2 YYNGEE. V gave up 4 bases and J gave up 0 bases; unmatched junction bases: 4. CDR3 amino acids: CASSPGLAGTNTGELFF. CDR3 nucleotide sequence: TGTGCCAGCAGCCCCGGACTAGCGGGGACGAACACCGGGGAGCTGTTTTTT.

In DNA form, the CDR3 reads TGTGCCAGCAGTTCCGGGGGAGGAAATCAGCCCCAGCATTTT. It codes for CASSSGGGNQPQHF. The rearrangement joins TRBV6-5 to TRBJ1-5; D may be TRBD1 (5 bases). Germline V gene lookup returns CDR1 MNHEY and CDR2 SVGAGI. CDR3 length equals 14 residues. Trimming left V 4 bases short and J 4 bases short, with 11 bases between.

V gene TRBV6-1 combines with J gene TRBJ2-3; D unresolved. CDR1 is MNHNS and CDR2 is SASEGT in the germline V gene. Trimming stripped 2 bases from V and 2 bases from J, with 14 bases between. The CDR3 runs 16 residues. The CDR3 bases are TGTGCCAGCAGTGAATTTGACCCTTGGAACACAGATACGCAGTATTTT. It translates to CASSEFDPWNTDTQYF.

The rearrangement joins TRBV4-1 to TRBJ1-5; D possibly corresponds to TRBD1 (6 bases). Germline V gives CDR1 MGHRA, CDR2 YSYEKL. V was shortened by 4 bases and J by 4 bases, with 20 bases between the two germline ends. The CDR3 has 17 residues. The CDR3 sequence is CASSPSPAQGKNQPQHF. CDR3 sequence (DNA): TGCGCCAGCAGCCCGAGCCCCGCTCAGGGGAAGAATCAGCCCCAGCATTTT.

CDR3 nucleotide sequence: TGTGCCAGCAGCCCCCGGGACAGGGGTTATGGCTACACCTTC. Protein product: CASSPRDRGYGYTF. This rearrangement joins TRBV7-2 to TRBJ1-2; 10 bases align to TRBD1. Trimming took 5 bases from V and 5 from J; bases not matched to a gene: 5. CDR1 is SGHTA and CDR2 is FQGNSA in the germline V gene. The CDR3 is 14 residues long.

This sequence joins TRBV5-5 and TRBJ1-2; TRBD1 matches 8 bases. The CDR3 loop spans 13 amino acids. CDR1 and CDR2 (germline): SGHKS, YYEKEE (reference sequence). The J segment lost 5 bases and the V segment lost 1 base, leaving 1 base of the junction unmatched. CDR3 region: CASSLWTGYGYTF. The DNA of the CDR3 is TGTGCCAGCAGCTTGTGGACAGGGTATGGCTACACCTTC. The entire variable domain, with the rest obtained from reference TRBV5-5 and TRBJ1-2, is as follows: DAGVTQSPTHLIKTRGQQVTLRCSPISGHKSVSWYQQVLGQGPQFIFQYYEKEERGRGNFPDRFSARQFPNYSSELNVNALLLGDSALYLCASSLWTGYGYTFGSGTRLTVV.

J is TRBJ2-5 and V is TRBV3-1 (or the pseudogene TRBV3-2); the match to TRBD2 covers 7 bases. The CDR3 spans 14 residues. Germline CDR1 and CDR2: LGHDT and YNNKEL (reference sequence). Trimming cost V 1 base and J 2 bases; bases outside gene matches: 1. This chain's CDR3 is CASSQGGGQETQYF. The CDR3 DNA reads TGTGCCAGCAGCCAAGGGGGAGGGCAAGAGACCCAGTACTTC.

The chain links TRBV10-3 to TRBJ1-2; the D is unclear. Germline CDR1 ENHRY, CDR2 SYGVKD. V dropped 10 bases and J dropped 0 bases, with 9 bases sitting between them. The CDR3 length is 12 residues. CDR3 sequence (DNA): TGTGCCAGCAGGAGTACTAACTATGGCTACACCTTC. This sequence encodes CASRSTNYGYTF.

V and J are TRBV2 and TRBJ1-1, with 9 bases lining up with TRBD1. CDR1 is SNHLY and CDR2 is FYNNEI in the germline V gene. J was trimmed by 4 bases and V by 6 bases; bases with no gene match: 6. The CDR3 is made up of 14 amino acids. The CDR3 spells CASRRTGVGTEAFF. The CDR3 nucleotides read TGTGCCAGCAGGAGGACAGGGGTGGGCACTGAAGCTTTCTTT.

The chain has TRBV2 and TRBJ1-4; D gene unclear. CDR1 is SNHLY and CDR2 is FYNNEI in the germline V gene. With 2 bases removed from V and 0 bases from J, the gap between germline ends came to 7 bases. The CDR3 spans 15 residues. The CDR3 protein is CASSELVATNEKLFF. CDR3 coding DNA: TGTGCCAGCAGTGAATTGGTAGCAACTAATGAAAAACTGTTTTTT.

The chain uses TRBV5-1 and TRBJ2-5; TRBD2 aligns across 11 bases. Germline V gives CDR1 SGHRS, CDR2 YFSETQ. After removal of 4 bases from V and 4 bases from J, the junction contained 12 bases not matched to a gene. The CDR3 has 17 residues. The CDR3 coding sequence is TGCGCCAGCAGCGGAAATAGCGGGGGGGCTCGTCGAGAGACCCAGTACTTC. Its protein is CASSGNSGGARRETQYF.

This chain links TRBV5-1 with TRBJ1-2; 7 bases agree with TRBD1. CDR1 and CDR2 (germline): SGHRS, YFSETQ. The length of the CDR3 is 13 residues. Trimming at V came to 5 bases and at J to 4 bases, leaving 5 bases not matched to a gene. The CDR3 reads CASRRQGSYGYTF. The CDR3 nucleotides read TGCGCCAGCAGACGACAGGGTTCCTATGGCTACACCTTC.

The chain joins TRBV10-1 to TRBJ1-1; no reliable D call. The CDR3 is 15 residues long. V lost 3 bases, J lost 5 bases, and 16 bases lay in between. In germline, CDR1 is WNHNN, CDR2 SYGVQD (reference sequence). In DNA form, the CDR3 reads TGCGCCAGCAGTGATGAAGGACTGCTGAGAACTGAAGCTTTCTTT. It codes for CASSDEGLLRTEAFF.

V usage is TRBV5-1 and J usage is TRBJ2-3; D possibly corresponds to TRBD2 (5 bases). Trimming shortened V by 1 base and J by 0 bases, and 6 bases separated the two germline ends. CDR1 is SGHRS, CDR2 YFSETQ, per germline. The CDR3 is made up of 14 amino acids. The CDR3 reads CASSLTGSTDTQYF. CDR3 nucleotide sequence: TGCGCCAGCAGCTTGACGGGGAGCACAGATACGCAGTATTTT. Looking up the rest from reference TRBV5-1 and TRBJ2-3 gives the full variable domain: KAGVTQTPRYLIKTRGQQVTLSCSPISGHRSVSWYQQTPGQGLQFLFEYFSETQRNKGNFPGRFSGRQFSNSRSEMNVSTLELGDSALYLCASSLTGSTDTQYFGPGTRLTVL.

The rearrangement links TRBV15 to TRBJ1-3, with D hard to call. With 2 bases removed from V and 3 bases from J, the gap between germline ends came to 8 bases. The germline gives CDR1 LNHNV, CDR2 YYDKDF (reference sequence). This CDR3 has 14 amino acids. This CDR3 is CATSRFVDGNTIYF. The CDR3 coding sequence is TGTGCCACCAGCAGATTCGTGGATGGAAACACCATATATTTT. Full variable domain (outside the CDR3, taken from reference TRBV15 and TRBJ1-3): DAMVIQNPRYQVTQFGKPVTLSCSQTLNHNVMYWYQQKSSQAPKLLFHYYDKDFNNEADTPDNFQSRRPNTSFCFLDIRSPGLGDTAMYLCATSRFVDGNTIYFGEGSWLTVV.

A single count supports this clone. The chain employs TRBV20-1 and TRBJ1-1, with D perhaps matching TRBD1 (5 bases). Trimming took off 3 bases at V and 6 bases at J, with 11 bases between the two ends. Germline CDR1 and CDR2: DFQATT and SNEGSKA (reference sequence). This CDR3 contains 12 residues. The CDR3 DNA is TGCAGTGCTAGTTCTGGGGACGCTGAAGCTTTCTTT. As protein: CSASSGDAEAFF.

This clone has ten or more counts. The chain couples TRBV5-1 to TRBJ1-1; the D is unclear. The V end was cut by 4 bases, the J end by 0 bases, with 13 bases between. This CDR3 contains 15 residues. In germline, CDR1 is SGHRS, CDR2 YFSETQ. The CDR3 DNA follows: TGCGCCAGCAGCCCAGGACCGGGGTTGAACACTGAAGCTTTCTTT. Translation gives CASSPGPGLNTEAFF.

The gene calls are TRBV10-3 and TRBJ1-1; TRBD1 matches at 7 bases. Germline trimming cut 10 bases from V and 0 bases from J; bases unmatched to any gene: 11. In germline, CDR1 is ENHRY, CDR2 SYGVKD. The CDR3 covers 15 residues. The CDR3 loop is CATQGDAFMNTEAFF. The CDR3 bases are TGTGCCACCCAGGGGGACGCCTTCATGAACACTGAAGCTTTCTTT.

This clone was detected once. The chain couples TRBV10-2 to TRBJ2-7; TRBD1 is a possible D gene (5 bases). V was trimmed by 3 bases and J by 3 bases, leaving 18 bases between them. Germline V lookup: CDR1 WSHSY, CDR2 SAAADI. The CDR3 sequence is 16 residues long. This chain's CDR3 is CASSDPQGSISYEQYF. Written as DNA, the CDR3 is TGCGCCAGCAGTGACCCGCAGGGTAGTATAAGCTACGAGCAGTACTTC.